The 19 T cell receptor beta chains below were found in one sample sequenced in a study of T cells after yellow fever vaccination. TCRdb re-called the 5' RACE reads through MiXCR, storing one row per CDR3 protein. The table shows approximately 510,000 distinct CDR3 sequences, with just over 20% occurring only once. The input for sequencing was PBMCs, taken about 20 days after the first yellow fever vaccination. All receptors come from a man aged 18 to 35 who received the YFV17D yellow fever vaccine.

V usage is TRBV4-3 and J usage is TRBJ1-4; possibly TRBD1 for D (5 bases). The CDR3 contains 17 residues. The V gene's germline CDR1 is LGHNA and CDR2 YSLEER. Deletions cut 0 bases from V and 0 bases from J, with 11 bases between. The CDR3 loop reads CASSQDVVGATNEKLFF. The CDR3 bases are TGCGCCAGCAGCCAAGATGTGGTAGGGGCAACTAATGAAAAACTGTTTTTT.

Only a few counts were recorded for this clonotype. The DNA of the CDR3 is TGTGCCAGCAGCTTAGTACGCGGTTCTTGGGACATTCAGTACTTC. Protein sequence: CASSLVRGSWDIQYF. The chain links TRBV7-2 to TRBJ2-4, with D uncertain. Germline loops: CDR1 SGHTA, CDR2 FQGNSA. V was shortened by 1 base and J by 8 bases, with 15 bases between the two germline ends. This CDR3 has 15 residues. The whole variable domain, remainder taken from reference TRBV7-2 and TRBJ2-4, is GAGVSQSPSNKVTEKGKDVELRCDPISGHTALYWYRQSLGQGLEFLIYFQGNSAPDKSGLPSDRFSAERTGGSVSTLTIQRTQQEDSAVYLCASSLVRGSWDIQYFGAGTRLSVL.

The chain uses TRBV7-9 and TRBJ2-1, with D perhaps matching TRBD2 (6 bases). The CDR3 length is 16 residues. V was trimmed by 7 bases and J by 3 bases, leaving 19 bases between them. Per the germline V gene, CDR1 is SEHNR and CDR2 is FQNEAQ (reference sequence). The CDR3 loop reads CASTRAGRLFYNEQFF. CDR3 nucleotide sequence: TGTGCCAGCACCAGGGCGGGACGCTTATTCTACAATGAGCAGTTCTTC.

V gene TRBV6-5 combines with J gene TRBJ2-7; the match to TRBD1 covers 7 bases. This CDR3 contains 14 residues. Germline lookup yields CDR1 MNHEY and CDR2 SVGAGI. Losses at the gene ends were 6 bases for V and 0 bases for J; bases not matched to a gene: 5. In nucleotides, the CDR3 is TGTGCCAGCAGGTACCGGGACAGCTCCTACGAGCAGTACTTC. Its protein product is CASRYRDSSYEQYF.

The CDR3 nucleotides are TGTGCCAGCAGCCGAGCTTACAGGGGGCATCAGCCCCAGCATTTT. Its translation is CASSRAYRGHQPQHF. This sequence joins TRBV7-8 and TRBJ1-5, with TRBD1 identical over 9 bases. Germline V gene lookup returns CDR1 SGHVS and CDR2 FQNEAQ. With V trimmed by 5 bases and J by 5 bases, 7 bases remained unmatched. The CDR3 is 15 residues long.

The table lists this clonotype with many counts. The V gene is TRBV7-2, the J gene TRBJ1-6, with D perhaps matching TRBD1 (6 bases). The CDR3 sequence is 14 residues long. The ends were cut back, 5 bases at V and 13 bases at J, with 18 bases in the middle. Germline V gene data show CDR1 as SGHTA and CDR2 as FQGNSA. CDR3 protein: CASSVGGGIPPLHF. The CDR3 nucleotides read TGTGCCAGCAGCGTAGGAGGGGGAATCCCCCCCCTCCACTTT.

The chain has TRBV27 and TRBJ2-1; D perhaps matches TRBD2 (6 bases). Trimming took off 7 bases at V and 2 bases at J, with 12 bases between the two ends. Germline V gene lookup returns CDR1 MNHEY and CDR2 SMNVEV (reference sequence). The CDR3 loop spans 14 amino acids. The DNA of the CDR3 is TGTGCCAGCAAGGGAGGAGTTACCTACAATGAGCAGTTCTTC. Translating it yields CASKGGVTYNEQFF.

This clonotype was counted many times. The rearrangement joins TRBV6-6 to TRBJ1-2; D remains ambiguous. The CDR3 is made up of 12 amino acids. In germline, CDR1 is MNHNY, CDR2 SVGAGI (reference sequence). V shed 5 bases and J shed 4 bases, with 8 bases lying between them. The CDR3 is CASSPATYGYTF. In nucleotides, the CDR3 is TGTGCCAGCAGTCCGGCCACCTATGGCTACACCTTC.

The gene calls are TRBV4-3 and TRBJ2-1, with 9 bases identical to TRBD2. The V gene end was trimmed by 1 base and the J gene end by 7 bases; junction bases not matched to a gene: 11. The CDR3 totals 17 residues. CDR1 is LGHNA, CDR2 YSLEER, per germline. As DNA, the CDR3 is TGCGCCAGCAGCCAAGTTCAATCCAGCGGGGGGCGGAATGAGCAGTTCTTC. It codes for CASSQVQSSGGRNEQFF.

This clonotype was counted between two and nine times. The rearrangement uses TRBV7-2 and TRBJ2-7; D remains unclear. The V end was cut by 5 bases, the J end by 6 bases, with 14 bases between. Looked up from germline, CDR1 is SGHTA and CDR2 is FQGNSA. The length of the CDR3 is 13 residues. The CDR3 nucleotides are TGTGCCAGCAGCCATAGTAGTCTCGGCGAGCAGTACTTC. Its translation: CASSHSSLGEQYF.

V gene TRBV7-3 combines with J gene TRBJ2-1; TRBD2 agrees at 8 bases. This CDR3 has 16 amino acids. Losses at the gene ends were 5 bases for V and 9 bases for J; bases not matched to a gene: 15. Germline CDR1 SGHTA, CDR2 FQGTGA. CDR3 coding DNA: TGTGCCAGCAGCCAAAACCCGGGGACTAGAGTCACTGAGCAGTTCTTC. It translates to CASSQNPGTRVTEQFF.

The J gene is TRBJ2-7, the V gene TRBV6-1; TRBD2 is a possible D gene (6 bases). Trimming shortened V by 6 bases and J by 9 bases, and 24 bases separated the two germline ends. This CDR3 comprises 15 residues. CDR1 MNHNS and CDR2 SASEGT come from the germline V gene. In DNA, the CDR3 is TGTGCCAGCAGCGCTCCAGGCGGGACCACCCGTCGGCAGTACTTC. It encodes CASSAPGGTTRRQYF.

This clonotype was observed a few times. The CDR3 region has the DNA TGTGCCAGCAGCCTATTGGGGGGAGAGGTACAAGAGACCCAGTACTTC. Encoded protein: CASSLLGGEVQETQYF. The J gene is TRBJ2-5, the V gene TRBV7-2; possibly TRBD2 for D (6 bases). Germline V gene lookup returns CDR1 SGHTA and CDR2 FQGNSA. The CDR3 extends over 16 amino acids. Trimming stripped 5 bases from V and 2 bases from J, with 18 bases between.

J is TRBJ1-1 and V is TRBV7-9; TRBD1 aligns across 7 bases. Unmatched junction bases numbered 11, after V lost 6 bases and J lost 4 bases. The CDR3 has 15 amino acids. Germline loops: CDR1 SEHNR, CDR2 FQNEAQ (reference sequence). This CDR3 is CASRTTTGYGTEAFF. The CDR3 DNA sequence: TGTGCCAGCAGGACCACGACAGGGTATGGCACTGAAGCTTTCTTT.

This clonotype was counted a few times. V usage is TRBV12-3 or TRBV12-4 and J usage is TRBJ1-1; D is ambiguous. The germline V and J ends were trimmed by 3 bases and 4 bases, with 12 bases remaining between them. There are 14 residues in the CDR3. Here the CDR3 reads CASSFMVRGTEAFF. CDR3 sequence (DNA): TGTGCCAGCAGTTTCATGGTTCGCGGCACTGAAGCTTTCTTT.

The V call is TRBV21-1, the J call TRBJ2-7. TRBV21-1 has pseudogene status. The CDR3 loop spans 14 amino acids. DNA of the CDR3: TGTGCCAGCAGCAAACCGGGAGTATCGAGTGAGCAGTACGTC. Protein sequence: CASSKPGVSSEQYV.

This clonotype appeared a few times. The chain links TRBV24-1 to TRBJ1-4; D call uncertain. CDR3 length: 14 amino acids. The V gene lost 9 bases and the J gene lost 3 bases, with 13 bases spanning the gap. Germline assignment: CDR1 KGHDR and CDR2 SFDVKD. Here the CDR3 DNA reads TGTGCCACCCCCCTTCGAGGGCCTAATGAAAAACTGTTTTTT. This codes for CATPLRGPNEKLFF.

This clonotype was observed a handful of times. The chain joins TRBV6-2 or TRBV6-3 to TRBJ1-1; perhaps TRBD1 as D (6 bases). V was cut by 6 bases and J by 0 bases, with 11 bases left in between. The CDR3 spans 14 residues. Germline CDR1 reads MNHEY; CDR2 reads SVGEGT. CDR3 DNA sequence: TGTGCCAGCAGGAGGGACACCCTGAACACTGAAGCTTTCTTT. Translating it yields CASRRDTLNTEAFF.

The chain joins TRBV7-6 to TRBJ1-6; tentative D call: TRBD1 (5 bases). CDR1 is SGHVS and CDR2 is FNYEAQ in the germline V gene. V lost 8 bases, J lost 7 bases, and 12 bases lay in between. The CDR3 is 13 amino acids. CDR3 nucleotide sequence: TGTGCCAGCGGAGAGGGGCCAAATTCACCCCTCCACTTT. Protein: CASGEGPNSPLHF.